The clone carrying this T cell receptor beta chain occurred many times. The data stem from a study of blood T cell repertoires in COVID-19. Study at large: COVID-19 samples collected from the United States, Italy and Spain covered acute and convalescent phases. T cells, B-cell-depleted T cells, or PBMCs provided the cDNA or gDNA that served as material.

Germline values: CDR1 DFQATT, CDR2 SNEGSKA (reference sequence). The CDR3 is 14 residues long. J lost 5 bases, V lost 3 bases, and 5 bases had no gene match. Original analysis: Reference gene primer amplification gave estimated nucleated cell counts. Sequencing used immunoSEQ multiplex PCR; TCRdb keeps in-frame clones, though not all of them. Clone size and the V and J calls come from that table; the DNA yielded D and trimming. The sample records about 130,000 clones, roughly four fifths being singletons. The rearrangement joins TRBV20-1 to TRBJ2-1; 9 positions agree with TRBD2. Sequencing used peripheral blood. This TCR was sampled from a man aged 55 to 69 with acute or convalescent COVID-19. Here the CDR3 reads CSASSSSGNNEQFF. For the CDR3, the DNA is TGCAGTGCTAGTAGTTCTAGCGGGAACAATGAGCAGTTCTTC.